The clone carrying this TCR beta chain appeared many times. Its specificity is unknown. TCRdb re-analysed the RT-PCR reads in MiXCR, keeping a single row per CDR3 protein. The repertoire includes 500,000 to 650,000 distinct CDR3 sequences, 7.6% of them detected once, and 10% to 15% sits in the top ten. This record belongs to a study of response to subunit inactivated influenza vaccine. The CDR3 loop spans 14 amino acids. Trimming took off 6 bases at V and 1 base at J, with 11 bases between the two ends. Whole-study findings and limits: The study's authors posited that every seasonal influenza vaccination enlists few new T cells.

This chain joins TRBV12-3 or TRBV12-4 and TRBJ2-3; D is perhaps TRBD2 (6 bases). The TCR originated in a man between 45 and 75 years old who received an inactivated influenza vaccine. This specimen was PBMCs from blood, taken 23 months after vaccination. The CDR3 loop is CASSRTTRTDTQYF. The CDR3 nucleotides are TGTGCCAGCAGCAGGACTACCCGCACAGATACGCAGTATTTT.